This TCR beta chain was observed in a study of blood T cell repertoires in COVID-19. Study-wide background: The United States, Italy and Spain provided the acute and convalescent COVID-19 samples. PBMCs, B-cell-depleted T cells, or T cells provided the cDNA or gDNA that made up the material.

Original methodology: Amplification from reference gene primers served as the basis for estimated nucleated cell counts. Profiled with immunoSEQ multiplex PCR; TCRdb holds only in-frame clones, not every one. V and J calls and clone size are as listed in that table; D and trimming were resolved from the DNA. The profile shows approximately 160,000 clones, roughly four fifths of them singletons. The origin of this receptor is a human donor in a cohort sampled during active COVID-19. Sequenced sample: peripheral blood.

CDR3 coding DNA: TGTGCCAGCAGTAAACCATTGGCTAGCGGGCAAGAGACCCAGTACTTC. Amino acids: CASSKPLASGQETQYF. The chain employs TRBV3-1 (or the pseudogene TRBV3-2) and TRBJ2-5, with TRBD2 identical over 8 bases. The V gene end was trimmed by 6 bases and the J gene end by 2 bases; junction bases not matched to a gene: 11. Germline V lookup: CDR1 LGHDT, CDR2 YNNKEL (reference sequence). CDR3 length equals 16 residues.